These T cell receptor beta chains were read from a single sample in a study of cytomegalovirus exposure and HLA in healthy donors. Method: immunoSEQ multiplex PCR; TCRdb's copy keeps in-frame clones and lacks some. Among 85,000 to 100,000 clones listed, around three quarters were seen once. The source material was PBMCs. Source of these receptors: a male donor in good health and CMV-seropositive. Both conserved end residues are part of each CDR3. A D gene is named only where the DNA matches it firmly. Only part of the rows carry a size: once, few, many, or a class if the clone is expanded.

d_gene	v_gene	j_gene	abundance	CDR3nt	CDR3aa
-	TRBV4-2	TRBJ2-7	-	TGTGCCAGCAGCCAAGATAGGGAGGGGGCCTACGAGCAGTACTTC	CASSQDREGAYEQYF
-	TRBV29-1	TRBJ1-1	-	TGCAGCGTAGAGAGAAACACTGAAGCTTTCTTT	CSVERNTEAFF
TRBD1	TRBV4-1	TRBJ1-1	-	TGCGCCAGCAGCCAAGGGTACAGGGGGCATTTGAACACTGAAGCTTTCTTT	CASSQGYRGHLNTEAFF
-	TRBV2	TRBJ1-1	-	TGTGCCAGCAGTTCCGACAAGAACACTGAAGCTTTCTTT	CASSSDKNTEAFF
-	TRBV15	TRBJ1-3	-	TGTGCCACCAGCAGAGGGTTAGCTGGAAACACCATATATTTT	CATSRGLAGNTIYF
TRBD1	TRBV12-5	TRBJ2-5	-	TGTGCTAGTGGTTTGGTACAGACGGACAGGCGGTACTTC	CASGLVQTDRRYF
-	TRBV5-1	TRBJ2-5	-	TGCGCCAGCAGCTTTGGGCAGGGAATAGTTTTAGGCCAAGAGACCCAGTACTTC	CASSFGQGIVLGQETQYF
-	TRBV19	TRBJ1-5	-	TGTGCCAGTAAACCACCAGGAGGACGCAATCAGCCCCAGCATTTT	CASKPPGGRNQPQHF
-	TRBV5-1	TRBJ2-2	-	TGCGCCAGCAGTTCATTTAGCGGACTGAACACCGGGGAGCTGTTTTTT	CASSSFSGLNTGELFF
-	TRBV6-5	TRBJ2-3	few	TGTGCCAGCAGTTACCAGGAAACAGATACGCAGTATTTT	CASSYQETDTQYF
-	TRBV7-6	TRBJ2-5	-	TGTGCCAGCAGCTTAGCCGGGAAGGGAGTCCAAGAGACCCAGTACTTC	CASSLAGKGVQETQYF
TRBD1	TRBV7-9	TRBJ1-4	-	TGTGCCAGCAGCTTAGTGACAGGGCTTAATGAAAAACTGTTTTTT	CASSLVTGLNEKLFF
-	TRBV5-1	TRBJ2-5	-	TGCGCCAGCAGCTTGACAGGCAGACAAGAGACCCAGTACTTC	CASSLTGRQETQYF
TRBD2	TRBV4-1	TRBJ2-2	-	TGCGCCAGCAGCCAAGAAGAGACTAGCGGGGGAAAGGGGGAGCTGTTTTTT	CASSQEETSGGKGELFF
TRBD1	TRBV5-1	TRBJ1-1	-	TGCGCCAGCAGCCGGGGACAGGGGGCGTCTGAAGCTTTCTTT	CASSRGQGASEAFF
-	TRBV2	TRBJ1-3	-	TGTGCCAGCAACCCGACAGACGGCCTATCTGGAAACACCATATATTTT	CASNPTDGLSGNTIYF
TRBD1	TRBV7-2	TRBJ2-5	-	TGTGCCAGCAGCATCGACAGGGTTCGGCAAGAGACCCAGTACTTC	CASSIDRVRQETQYF
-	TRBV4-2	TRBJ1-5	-	TGTGCCAGCAGCCAACATACAGGGAACAATCAGCCCCAGCATTTT	CASSQHTGNNQPQHF
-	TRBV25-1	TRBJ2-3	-	TGTGCCAGCAGTGACAGGGGCCGGGCCACAGATACGCAGTATTTT	CASSDRGRATDTQYF
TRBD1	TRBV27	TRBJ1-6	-	TGTGCCAGCAGTTTAGGGAGGTCAGGGGGACCCTATAATTCACCCCTCCACTTT	CASSLGRSGGPYNSPLHF
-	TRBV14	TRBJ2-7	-	TGTGCCAGCAGCCAAGGAGGAGGGGGCCTCACCTACGAGCAGTACTTC	CASSQGGGGLTYEQYF
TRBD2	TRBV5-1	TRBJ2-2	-	TGCGCCAGCGTGCCTAGCGGGGGGGCCGGGGAGCTGTTTTTT	CASVPSGGAGELFF
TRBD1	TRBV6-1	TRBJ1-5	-	TGTGCCAGCAGTGCGACAGGGGGAGGGCATCAGCCCCAGCATTTT	CASSATGGGHQPQHF
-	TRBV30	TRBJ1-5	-	TGTGCCTGGAGTGGGGCAGGGGTCCTTCAGCCCCAGCATTTT	CAWSGAGVLQPQHF
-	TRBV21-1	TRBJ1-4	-	TGTGCCAGCAGCCCCTCCAGGGGGACTAATGAAAAACTGTTTTTT	CASSPSRGTNEKLFF
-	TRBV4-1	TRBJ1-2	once	TGCGCCAGCAGCCAAGGGGTACAGGGCGAATATGGCTACACCTTC	CASSQGVQGEYGYTF
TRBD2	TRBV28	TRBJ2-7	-	TGTGCCAGCAGTTCTTCTAGCGGGGGGCGGGTCGAGCAGTACTTC	CASSSSSGGRVEQYF
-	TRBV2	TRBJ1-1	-	TGTGCCAGCAGTCAGGGGACCAGGAACACTGAAGCTTTCTTT	CASSQGTRNTEAFF
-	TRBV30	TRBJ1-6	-	TGTGCCTGGGCAGGAACGACGGGACATTGGAATTCACCCCTCCACTTT	CAWAGTTGHWNSPLHF
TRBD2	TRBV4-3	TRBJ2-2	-	TGCGCCAGCAGCCACCCTCGGGGGGCGAACACCGGGGAGCTGTTTTTT	CASSHPRGANTGELFF
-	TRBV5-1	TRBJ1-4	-	TGCGCCAGCGCCAGACAGGCGGATAATGAAAAACTGTTTTTT	CASARQADNEKLFF
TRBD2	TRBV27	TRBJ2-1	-	TGTGCCAGCAGTTCGTTAGCGGGGGGAGCCTACAATGAGCAGTTCTTC	CASSSLAGGAYNEQFF
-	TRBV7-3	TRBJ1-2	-	TGTGCCAGCAGCTTAAATAGGGCAGGGAATGGCTACACCTTC	CASSLNRAGNGYTF
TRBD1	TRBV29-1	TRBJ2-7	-	TGCAGCGTTGTAGGACAGGGTGGTTACGAGCAGTACTTC	CSVVGQGGYEQYF
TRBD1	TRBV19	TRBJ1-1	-	TGTGCCAGTAGTACACCGGGACAGCCCTTGAACACTGAAGCTTTCTTT	CASSTPGQPLNTEAFF
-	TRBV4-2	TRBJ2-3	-	TGTGCCAGCAGCCAAGAGGGGGGACTCAGAGGCACGCAGTATTTT	CASSQEGGLRGTQYF
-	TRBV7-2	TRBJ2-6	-	TGTGCCAGCGAGGGCTCTGGGGCCAACGTCCTGACTTTC	CASEGSGANVLTF
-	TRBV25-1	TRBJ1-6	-	TGTGCCAGCAAAGAGACAGCACTCAATTCACCCCTCCACTTT	CASKETALNSPLHF
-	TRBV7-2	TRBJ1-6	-	TGTGCCAGCAGCCTACAGAATTCACCCCTCCACTTT	CASSLQNSPLHF
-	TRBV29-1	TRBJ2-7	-	TGCAGCGTCGTAGGACTGACCTACGAGCAGTACTTC	CSVVGLTYEQYF
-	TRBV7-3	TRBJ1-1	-	TGTGCCAGCAGCCAAACAGGCAACGGGAACACTGAAGCTTTCTTT	CASSQTGNGNTEAFF
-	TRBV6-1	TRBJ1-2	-	TGTGCCAGCAGTGAGATCCGGGGGGCTAACTATGGCTACACCTTC	CASSEIRGANYGYTF
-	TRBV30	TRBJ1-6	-	TGTGCCTGGAGTGGGGACAAATATTCACCCCTCCACTTT	CAWSGDKYSPLHF
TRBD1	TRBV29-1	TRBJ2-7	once	TGCAGCGTTGGGTGGACAGGGGAATCCGAGCAGTACTTC	CSVGWTGESEQYF
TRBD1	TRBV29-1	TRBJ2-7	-	TGCAGCGTTGCGGACAGGACCTACGAGCAGTACTTC	CSVADRTYEQYF
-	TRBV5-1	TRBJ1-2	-	TGCGCCAGTTCGGGGGGGCGAGGCTTCTATGGCTACACCTTC	CASSGGRGFYGYTF
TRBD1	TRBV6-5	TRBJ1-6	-	TGTGCCAGCGGGTCGAGACAGGGCTATAATTCACCCCTCCACTTT	CASGSRQGYNSPLHF
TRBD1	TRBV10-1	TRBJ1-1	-	TGCGCCAGCAAGGGACAGGGGGCGTCTGAAGCTTTCTTT	CASKGQGASEAFF
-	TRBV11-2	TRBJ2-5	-	TGTGCCAGCAGCTTACCCCGAAGCTATACCCAGTACTTC	CASSLPRSYTQYF
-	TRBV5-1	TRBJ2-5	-	TGCGCCAGCAGCTTGGATTACCTGGGCCAGACCCAGTACTTC	CASSLDYLGQTQYF
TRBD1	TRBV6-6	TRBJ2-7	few	TGTGCCAGCAGCAACCCCCGGCAGGGGGCGCGAAACGAGCAGTACTTC	CASSNPRQGARNEQYF
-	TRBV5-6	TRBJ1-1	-	TGTGCCAGCAGCTTGGCCCCCCAGGGGCTCGCTGAAGCTTTCTTT	CASSLAPQGLAEAFF